The 15 T cell receptor beta chains reported below all come from one sample, sequenced in a study of blood T cells in healthy people across ages. A second PCR of 7 to 11 cycles used a sample-barcoded 5' primer and a J-beta primer mix. TCRdb called the 5' RACE reads again in MiXCR, with one record for every CDR3 protein. In the table there are about 1,400,000 distinct CDR3 sequences, around 59% of which are singletons. Sequencing was performed on blood. These receptors were collected from a young man in good health.

This clonotype was seen only a few times. The genes are TRBV29-1 and TRBJ2-3; the match to TRBD2 covers 13 bases. The CDR3 runs 18 residues. The V gene's germline CDR1 is SQVTM and CDR2 ANQGSEA. V shed 7 bases, J shed 1 base, and the junction held 14 bases outside the gene matches. The CDR3 sequence is CSGRLAGGTTGRTDTQYF. CDR3 nucleotide sequence: TGCAGCGGCAGACTAGCGGGGGGAACAACCGGACGCACAGATACGCAGTATTTT.

This rearrangement joins TRBV4-2 to TRBJ2-1, with TRBD2 identical over 7 bases. The germline V gene has CDR1 LGHNA and CDR2 YNFKEQ. J gave up 9 bases and V 0 bases, and 8 bases lay outside the gene matches. CDR3 length equals 15 residues. The CDR3 DNA reads as TGTGCCAGCAGCCAAGAACGACTAGCTGTAGCTGAGCAGTTCTTC. Translated: CASSQERLAVAEQFF.

CDR3 loop: CASSLETGGEETQYF. The CDR3, as DNA: TGTGCCAGCAGCTTAGAGACAGGGGGCGAGGAGACCCAGTACTTC. The J gene is TRBJ2-5, the V gene TRBV7-9; 10 bases are a match to TRBD1. The junction had 4 bases not matched to a gene; V was cut back by 1 base and J by 5 bases. Germline V lookup: CDR1 SEHNR, CDR2 FQNEAQ (reference sequence). The CDR3 has 15 residues.

The CDR3 region has the DNA TGTGCCGCCCAGGGTACTTTCCCTTCACCCCTCCACTTT. Amino acids: CAAQGTFPSPLHF. V usage is TRBV25-1 and J usage is TRBJ1-6; tentative D call: TRBD1 (5 bases). Germline V CDR1 and CDR2: MGHDK, SYGVNS. V lost 11 bases and J 9 bases, leaving 17 bases between the germline ends. The CDR3 totals 13 residues. The complete variable domain, with remaining parts taken from reference TRBV25-1 and TRBJ1-6, reads EADIYQTPRYLVIGTGKKITLECSQTMGHDKMYWYQQDPGMELHLIHYSYGVNSTEKGDLSSESTVSRIRTEHFPLTLESARPSHTSQYLCAAQGTFPSPLHFGNGTRLTVT.

The chain carries TRBV6-6 and TRBJ1-4, with D unclear. This CDR3 region has 12 residues. V was clipped by 7 bases and J by 6 bases, with 9 bases between them. Germline loops: CDR1 MNHNY, CDR2 SVGAGI (reference sequence). Written as DNA, the CDR3 is TGTGCCAGCACTGATGGGTATGAAAAACTGTTTTTT. It is translated as CASTDGYEKLFF.

J is TRBJ2-1 and V is TRBV28; no reliable D call. The CDR3 covers 14 residues. Germline V gene lookup returns CDR1 MDHEN and CDR2 SYDVKM. The V end was cut by 1 base, the J end by 2 bases, with 6 bases between. Here the CDR3 DNA reads TGTGCCAGCAGTTTATTACTGCCCTACAATGAGCAGTTCTTC. Residues: CASSLLLPYNEQFF.

This sequence joins TRBV5-1 and TRBJ1-6; possibly TRBD1 for D (5 bases). Trimming left V 4 bases short and J 7 bases short, with 18 bases between. The V gene's germline CDR1 is SGHRS and CDR2 YFSETQ. CDR3 length equals 16 residues. CDR3 nucleotide sequence: TGCGCCAGCAGCATCCAGCAGGGCCCGACGAATTCACCCCTCCACTTT. The encoded protein is CASSIQQGPTNSPLHF.

As concerns this clonotype: The junction differs from germline at one of its ends, possibly a read error. The rearrangement uses TRBV2 and TRBJ2-3; D might be TRBD1 (6 bases). The CDR3 consists of 17 residues. In germline, CDR1 is SNHLY, CDR2 FYNNEI. As DNA, the CDR3 is TGTGTCAGCAGTGAAGCGCTGGGCAGGGGAAGCACAGATACGCAGTATTTT. It is translated as CVSSEALGRGSTDTQYF.

The V and J genes are TRBV20-1 and TRBJ2-1, with 8 bases matching TRBD2. Losses at the gene ends were 3 bases for V and 6 bases for J; bases not matched to a gene: 7. Germline V gene sequence: CDR1 DFQATT, CDR2 SNEGSKA (reference sequence). This CDR3 region has 14 residues. CDR3 DNA: TGCAGTGCTAGTTTCGGGACTAGGAGCAATGAGCAGTTCTTC. It encodes CSASFGTRSNEQFF.

This clonotype was seen more than once but under ten times. The chain has TRBV9 and TRBJ2-2, with a possible D match to TRBD1 (5 bases). Trimming left V 0 bases short and J 4 bases short, with 10 bases between. The CDR3 length is 15 residues. Germline V gene data show CDR1 as SGDLS and CDR2 as YYNGEE. The CDR3 sequence: CASSVVSQGTGELFF. The CDR3 DNA reads TGTGCCAGCAGCGTAGTCTCTCAGGGCACCGGGGAGCTGTTTTTT.

The rearrangement uses TRBV6-2 or TRBV6-3 and TRBJ2-1; 7 bases are a match to TRBD1. The CDR3 spans 16 residues. Germline V lookup: CDR1 MNHEY, CDR2 SVGEGT. J lost 9 bases, V lost 2 bases, and 13 bases had no gene match. The DNA for the CDR3 is TGTGCCAGCAGTTACGGAGCAGGGGGTTTTAAGGGTGAGCAGTTCTTC. It is translated as CASSYGAGGFKGEQFF.

A few counts support this clonotype. The chain links TRBV7-9 to TRBJ2-3, with TRBD2 matching over 7 bases. The V gene end was trimmed by 3 bases and the J gene end by 3 bases; junction bases not matched to a gene: 9. Germline assignment: CDR1 SEHNR and CDR2 FQNEAQ (reference sequence). The CDR3 length is 16 residues. The CDR3 sequence is CASSLGGGVTTDTQYF. CDR3 nucleotides: TGTGCCAGCAGCTTGGGGGGAGGGGTGACAACAGATACGCAGTATTTT.

A few counts support this clonotype. The genes are TRBV9 and TRBJ2-3, with a tentative D call TRBD2 (7 bases). Germline V lookup: CDR1 SGDLS, CDR2 YYNGEE. The CDR3 loop spans 15 amino acids. With 2 bases removed from V and 3 bases from J, the gap between germline ends came to 13 bases. CDR3 in amino acids: CASSVLSGTTDTQYF. CDR3 coding DNA: TGTGCCAGCAGCGTTCTCAGCGGGACAACAGATACGCAGTATTTT.

CDR3 sequence: CASSLIQGSEQYF. In DNA form, the CDR3 reads TGCGCCAGCAGCCTGATACAGGGGTCCGAGCAGTACTTC. V usage is TRBV5-1 and J usage is TRBJ2-5, with 7 positions matching TRBD1. The end of the DNA fits TRBJ2-7 better, so the J call may be wrong. The CDR3 totals 13 residues. The V gene's germline CDR1 is SGHRS and CDR2 YFSETQ.

This clonotype was found a few times. The rearrangement links TRBV12-3 or TRBV12-4 to TRBJ1-4; D unclear. CDR3 length equals 13 residues. Trimming left V 6 bases short and J 8 bases short, with 13 bases between. Here the CDR3 reads CASSRNTQEKLFF. In DNA form, the CDR3 reads TGTGCCAGCAGCCGTAATACCCAAGAAAAACTGTTTTTT.